This T cell receptor (beta chain) is from a study of naive and memory T cell subsets. As regards this clonotype: The antigen remains undetermined.

An equimolar mix of two oligonucleotides served as the beta constant-region primer for TRBC1 and TRBC2. Ligated cDNA was amplified by four rounds of PCR with nested alpha and beta constant-region primers and SP2. TCRdb used MiXCR to reprocess the UMI-ligation and nested PCR reads, holding one entry per CDR3 protein. The sample shows roughly 140,000 distinct CDR3 sequences, under 25% of them seen only once. Overall study findings and caveats: Each distinct alpha or beta sequence counts as one clonotype. TCR counts from RNA may reflect activation-linked expression changes. A few larger clonotypes appeared in naive repertoires, especially CD8, possibly memory cells re-expressing CD45RA.

V was pared by 5 bases and J by 6 bases, with 10 bases of the junction left unmatched. The CDR3 totals 15 residues. CD4+ T cell IFNgamma after overnight CMV lysate exposure gave donor CMV status. The sequenced material came from naive CD8+ T cells from blood. The origin of this receptor is a human donor in good health. This rearrangement joins TRBV12-3 or TRBV12-4 to TRBJ2-1, with 7 nucleotides matching TRBD1. CDR3 in amino acids: CASSGTGVGFNEQFF. Written as DNA, the CDR3 is TGTGCCAGCAGTGGCACAGGGGTCGGGTTCAATGAGCAGTTCTTC.